The rows below give T cell receptor beta chains drawn from one sample of a study of regulatory T cells in long-lasting Graves disease. TCRdb ran MiXCR on the multiplex PCR reads and lists one entry per CDR3 protein. The data hold 350,000 to 450,000 distinct CDR3 sequences, with around a fifth observed a single time. Specimen: peripheral blood mononuclear cells (PBMCs), collected when the disease was refractory, from a patient treated with antithyroid drugs. The source of these receptors is a female donor with Graves disease. Each CDR3 is given with its conserved first and last residue. A D gene is named only where the DNA matches it firmly. Only some rows state a clone size, as once, few, many or a class for expanded clones.

TRBJ2-7	TRBD2	TRBV27	many	TGTGCCAGCAGTTTCGGCCAGCGGGAGCCCTACGAGCAGTACTTC	CASSFGQREPYEQYF
TRBJ2-5	TRBD1	TRBV11-2	many	TGTGCCAGCAGCTTAGGGACAGGGGTTCGAGAGACCCAGTACTTC	CASSLGTGVRETQYF
TRBJ2-5	TRBD1	TRBV3-1	.	TGTGCCAGCAGCCAAGTGAGAGACAGGGCCGAAGAGACCCAGTACTTC	CASSQVRDRAEETQYF
TRBJ2-7	TRBD1	TRBV27	few	TGTGCCAGCAGTTTAGGGACAGGGACCGAGCAGTACTTC	CASSLGTGTEQYF
TRBJ2-2	.	TRBV6-5	many	TGTGCCAGCAGTTACGGGGAACTAGTTAACACCGGGGAGCTGTTTTTT	CASSYGELVNTGELFF
TRBJ2-5	.	TRBV28	many	TGTGCCAGCAGTTCTAGGGGGATCCAAGAGACCCAGTACTTC	CASSSRGIQETQYF
TRBJ2-7	.	TRBV6-1	.	TGTGCCATCAGCGGACAAAGCAGGAACTACGAGCAGTACTTC	CAISGQSRNYEQYF
TRBJ2-7	.	TRBV2	many	TGTGCCAGCAGAGCGGACGGGTCCTACGAGCAGTACTTC	CASRADGSYEQYF
TRBJ2-1	TRBD1	TRBV5-1	once	TGCGCCAGCAGTCCCGGACAGGGAACTTACAATGAGCAGTTCTTC	CASSPGQGTYNEQFF
TRBJ2-5	TRBD1	TRBV9	many	TGTGCCAGCAGCGACGGACAGGGGATTGGAGAGACCCAGTACTTC	CASSDGQGIGETQYF
TRBJ1-3	.	TRBV28	many	TGTGCCAGCAGTTTTATGTTGGGCGGGGGAACTGGAAACACCATATATTTT	CASSFMLGGGTGNTIYF
TRBJ1-6	TRBD1	TRBV4-2	few	TGTGCCAGCAGCCCCCTAGCAGACAGGGGCGATTCACCCCTCCACTTT	CASSPLADRGDSPLHF
TRBJ2-6	.	TRBV12-3/TRBV12-4	few	TGTGCCAGCATGAGTAATGGAATTTCTGGGGCCAACGTCCTGACTTTC	CASMSNGISGANVLTF
TRBJ2-7	.	TRBV11-2	many	TGTGCCAGCAGCCATGACAGCTACGAGCAGTACTTC	CASSHDSYEQYF
TRBJ1-4	TRBD1	TRBV6-1	few	TGTGCCAGCTCCAGCTTCGGGACAGGAGATGAAAAACTGTTTTTT	CASSSFGTGDEKLFF
TRBJ2-5	.	TRBV7-2	many	TGTGCCAGCAGCTTAGTTTCCAGAAGGCAAGAGACCCAGTACTTC	CASSLVSRRQETQYF
TRBJ2-2	.	TRBV20-1	few	TGCAGTGCTAGGACTCGCGGGGAGCTGTTTTTT	CSARTRGELFF
TRBJ2-1	.	TRBV2	.	TGTGCCAGCAGTGAGTCACCCCCGGGTAGTGGGAACAATGAGCAGTTCTTC	CASSESPPGSGNNEQFF
TRBJ1-1	.	TRBV7-9	.	TGTGCCAGCAGCTTAACCCGGACGGGTCGGAACACTGAAGCTTTCTTT	CASSLTRTGRNTEAFF
TRBJ1-6	.	TRBV28	many	TGTGCCAGCAGTATTGACGGAGGGGATAATTCACCCCTCCACTTT	CASSIDGGDNSPLHF
TRBJ2-7	.	TRBV28	many	TGTGCCAGCCGCCCCGGACAAAACTCCTACGAGCAGTACTTC	CASRPGQNSYEQYF
TRBJ2-2	TRBD2	TRBV3-1	few	TGTGCCAGCAGCCTCGGGGCGGGGGCGAACACCGGGGAGCTGTTTTTT	CASSLGAGANTGELFF
TRBJ2-7	.	TRBV15	many	TGTGCCACCAGCGGAGGGGTTGGGAGATACGAGCAGTACTTC	CATSGGVGRYEQYF
TRBJ2-5	.	TRBV6-1	few	TGTGCCAGCAGCCCGAACCCCGGGACTCCCGGGGAGACCCAGTACTTC	CASSPNPGTPGETQYF
TRBJ2-5	.	TRBV9	few	TGTGCCAGCAGCGACTGGTCGGAGACCCAGTACTTC	CASSDWSETQYF
TRBJ2-3	TRBD1	TRBV6-1	.	TGTGCCAGCAGTGCTAGGAACAGGGGTTCAGATACGCAGTATTTT	CASSARNRGSDTQYF
TRBJ2-2	.	TRBV24-1	few	TGTGCCACCAGTGATTTTGGCTCCGGGGAGCTGTTTTTT	CATSDFGSGELFF
TRBJ2-2	.	TRBV20-1	.	TGCAGTGCTAGAGACGGGAGCGGGACCGGGGAGCTGTTTTTT	CSARDGSGTGELFF
TRBJ1-4	.	TRBV19	.	TGTGCCAGTAGACGGGACACCTCACGGGAAAAACTGTTTTTT	CASRRDTSREKLFF
TRBJ1-6	TRBD1	TRBV28	.	TGTGCCAGCAGTCCCTCCGGGACAGGGAGCTATAATTCACCCCTCCACTTT	CASSPSGTGSYNSPLHF
TRBJ2-5	.	TRBV29-1	few	TGCAGCTTCAGGACAGCCTTAGGGGTCCGTCAAGAGACCCAGTACTTC	CSFRTALGVRQETQYF
TRBJ2-1	.	TRBV28	.	TGTGCCAGCAGTCCCATCTCCGAACCTCCCTACAATGAGCAGTTCTTC	CASSPISEPPYNEQFF
TRBJ2-7	.	TRBV12-3/TRBV12-4	.	TGTGCCAACAGTAGATCCTACGAGCAGTACTTC	CANSRSYEQYF
TRBJ2-7	TRBD1	TRBV3-1	many	TGTGCCAGCAGCCCTTCGGCAGGGGGAACCTACGAGCAGTACTTC	CASSPSAGGTYEQYF
TRBJ2-2	TRBD2	TRBV9	few	TGTGCCAGCAGCTTTCGAGCTAGCGGTCTCACCGGGGAGCTGTTTTTT	CASSFRASGLTGELFF
TRBJ2-4	.	TRBV29-1	.	TGCAGCGTGGCCCCAATAGCCAAAAACATTCAGTACTTC	CSVAPIAKNIQYF
TRBJ1-5	.	TRBV28	many	TGTGCCAGCAGCCTACCCATGGGGGTAGGTCAGCCCCAGCATTTT	CASSLPMGVGQPQHF
TRBJ2-2	TRBD2	TRBV19	few	TGTGCCAGTAATTGGCTAGCGGGACCCGGGGAGCTGTTTTTT	CASNWLAGPGELFF
TRBJ2-7	TRBD1	TRBV5-1	.	TGCGCCAGCAGCAGACGGGACAGCAGTAGCTCCTACGAGCAGTACTTC	CASSRRDSSSSYEQYF
TRBJ2-5	.	TRBV2	many	TGTGCCAGCACTACAGGGTCCGGGACCCAGTACTTC	CASTTGSGTQYF
TRBJ2-2	TRBD1	TRBV6-5	.	TGTGCCAGCAGTTCCGGGACAGGGTTCTTTGGCGGGGAGCTGTTTTTT	CASSSGTGFFGGELFF
TRBJ1-5	.	TRBV6-1	many	TGTGCCAGCAGTGAAATTGGACATTCCTCTCATCAGCCCCAGCATTTT	CASSEIGHSSHQPQHF
TRBJ2-7	.	TRBV12-3/TRBV12-4	few	TGTGCCAGCAGTTTAGCGGGCAGGAAATCCACCTACGAGCAGTACTTC	CASSLAGRKSTYEQYF
TRBJ2-7	TRBD1	TRBV5-1	.	TGCGCCAGCAGCTTGAGTTTTATGTCGTCGGGAACAGGGGACCTCTACGAGCAGTACTTC	CASSLSFMSSGTGDLYEQYF
TRBJ2-5	.	TRBV28	few	TGTGCCAGCAGTTTAGATGAGATAGCGGAGCAACGGGAGACCCAGTACTTC	CASSLDEIAEQRETQYF
TRBJ2-7	TRBD2	TRBV28	many	TGTGCCAGCAGTTTCCCGGGAGGGGCCTACGAGCAGTACTTC	CASSFPGGAYEQYF
TRBJ2-1	TRBD2	TRBV19	.	TGTGCCAGTAGTATGGATAGCGGGACCTTTATAGACGTCGATGAGCAGTTCTTC	CASSMDSGTFIDVDEQFF
TRBJ1-1	TRBD1	TRBV15	.	TGTGCCACCCAGGGGGCCTGGGCTGAAGCTTTCTTT	CATQGAWAEAFF
TRBJ2-1	TRBD2	TRBV28	.	TGTGCCAGCAGTTTAGGCCAACTAGCGGGGGAGCAGTTCTTC	CASSLGQLAGEQFF
TRBJ1-6	.	TRBV5-4	few	TGTGCCAGCAGCCACGGACCGGACTGGGATTCACCCCTCCACTTT	CASSHGPDWDSPLHF
TRBJ2-1	TRBD1	TRBV30	.	TGTGCCTGGAGTGACCGGGACAGGACTTTAAATGAGCAGTTCTTC	CAWSDRDRTLNEQFF
TRBJ1-1	.	TRBV20-1	many	TGCAGTGCTAGTACGGGACGGAGGAACACTGAAGCTTTCTTT	CSASTGRRNTEAFF